This T cell receptor beta chain was captured in a study of T cell responses to AZD1222 COVID-19 vaccine. To note about this clone: The target antigen is unknown.

Libraries were prepared by immunoSEQ multiplex PCR; TCRdb keeps only in-frame clonotypes and omits some of them. The sample holds some 81,000 clones, about nine tenths seen once. Findings and limits, study-wide: Targeting of unmutated variant regions was reportedly seen in nearly half of spike-specific TCRs. White British ancestry dominated among donors, who included more females, and clonal diversity was possibly underestimated. Repertoires were sampled only after the peak T cell response.

The CDR3 consists of 12 residues. V gave up 3 bases and J gave up 15 bases, with 15 bases separating them. CDR1 is MDHEN, CDR2 SYDVKM, per germline. Specimen: peripheral blood, collected 28 days after the second AZD1222 dose. This clonotype originated in an adult who received the AZD1222 COVID-19 vaccine. This chain links TRBV28 with TRBJ2-1; maybe TRBD2 (7 bases). The CDR3 sequence: CASSFLRGGPFF. For the CDR3, the DNA is TGTGCCAGCAGTTTCTTGCGCGGGGGCCCGTTCTTC.